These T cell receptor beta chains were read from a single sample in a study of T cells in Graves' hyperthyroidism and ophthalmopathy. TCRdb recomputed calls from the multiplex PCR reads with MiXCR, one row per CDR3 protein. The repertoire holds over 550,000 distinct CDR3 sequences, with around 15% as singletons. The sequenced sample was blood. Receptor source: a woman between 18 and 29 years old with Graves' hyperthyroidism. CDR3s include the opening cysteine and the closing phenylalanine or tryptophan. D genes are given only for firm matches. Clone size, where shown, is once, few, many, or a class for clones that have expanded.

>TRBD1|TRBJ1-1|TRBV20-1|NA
TGCAGTGCTCCCCCAGGGGGAGGTGAGAACCCTGAAGCTTTCTTT
CSAPPGGGENPEAFF
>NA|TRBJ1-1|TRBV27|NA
TGTGCCAGCAGTTTATCGCTGGATACAATTGAAGCTTTCTTT
CASSLSLDTIEAFF
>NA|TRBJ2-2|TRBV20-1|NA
TGCAGTGCTCAGGATCCCGGGACGGGGGTCCCCGGGGAGCTGTTTTTT
CSAQDPGTGVPGELFF
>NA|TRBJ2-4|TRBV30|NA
TGTGCCTGGAGTATTCGGATAGCCAAAAACATTCAGTACTTC
CAWSIRIAKNIQYF
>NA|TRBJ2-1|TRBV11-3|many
TGTGCCAGCAGCCCCCTGGGCCAGGGGTTGAATGAGCAGTTCTTC
CASSPLGQGLNEQFF
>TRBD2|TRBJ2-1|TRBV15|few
TGTACCACCAGCAGAGAAGGCCTAGCGGGGGGTTACAATGAGCAGTTCTTC
CTTSREGLAGGYNEQFF
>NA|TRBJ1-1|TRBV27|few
TGTGCCAGCAGGCATGAACCCCCCGTCGGCAGTGGGGTGAACACTGAAGCTTTCTTT
CASRHEPPVGSGVNTEAFF
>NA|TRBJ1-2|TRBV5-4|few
TGTGCCAGCAGCTTCTCAGGGGCGAACTATGGCTACACCTTC
CASSFSGANYGYTF
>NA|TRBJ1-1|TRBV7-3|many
TGTGCCAGCAGCCCACAGGGTGGTTTCTCTGAAGCTTTCTTT
CASSPQGGFSEAFF
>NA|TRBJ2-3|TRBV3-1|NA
TGTGCCAGCAGCCTCCGACAGAGCAGCGCCACAGATACGCAGTATTTT
CASSLRQSSATDTQYF
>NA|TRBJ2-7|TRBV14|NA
TGTGCCAGCAGCCTGAGGGCCGGAATTGGGAACTACGAGCAGTACTTC
CASSLRAGIGNYEQYF
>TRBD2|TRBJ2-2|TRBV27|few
TGTGCCAGCAGTACTAGCGGGAGGGCCGGCACCGGGGAGCTGTTTTTT
CASSTSGRAGTGELFF
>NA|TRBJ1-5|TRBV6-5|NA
TGTGCCAGCAGTTACTCGTCGTTAAATCAGCCCCAGCATTTT
CASSYSSLNQPQHF
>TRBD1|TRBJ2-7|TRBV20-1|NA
TGCAGTGCCGAGACAGGGCCAGGATACGAGCAGTACTTC
CSAETGPGYEQYF
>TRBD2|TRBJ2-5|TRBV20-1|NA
TGCAGTGCTAGAGGTCTAGCGGGGGCAGAAGAGACCCAGTACTTC
CSARGLAGAEETQYF
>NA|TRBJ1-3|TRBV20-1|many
TGCAGTGCTGATGAGAGAAACACCATATATTTT
CSADERNTIYF
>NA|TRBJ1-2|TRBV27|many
TGTGCCAGCAGTTTTTCAGGGCAGAATGGCTACACCTTC
CASSFSGQNGYTF
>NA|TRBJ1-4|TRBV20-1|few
TGCAGTGCCCTAAGGAAGCAGGGTGGCGAAAAACTGTTTTTT
CSALRKQGGEKLFF
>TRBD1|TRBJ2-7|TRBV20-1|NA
TGCAGCTCTGACAGGGACTCCTACGAGCAGTACTTC
CSSDRDSYEQYF
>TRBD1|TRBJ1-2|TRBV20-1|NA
TGCAGTGCTAGCCACAGGGGTGGGGGCTACACCTTC
CSASHRGGGYTF
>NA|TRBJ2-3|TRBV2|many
TGTGCCAGCAGTGACGTCAGGGGGGCGATTGGTACGCAGTATTTT
CASSDVRGAIGTQYF
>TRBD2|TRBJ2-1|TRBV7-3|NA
TGTGCCAGCAGCGGCGTACTAGCGGGGGTTCAAAATGAGCAGTTCTTC
CASSGVLAGVQNEQFF
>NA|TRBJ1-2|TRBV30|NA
TGTGCCCGGTTTTCCGGGACCCAACATGATTACTATGGCTACACCTTC
CARFSGTQHDYYGYTF
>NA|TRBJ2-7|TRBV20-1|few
TGCAGTGGTGGACCTGACTCCTACGAGCAGTACTTC
CSGGPDSYEQYF
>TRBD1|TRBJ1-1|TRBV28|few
TGTGCCAGCAGTGAGTCCGGGACAGGGATTCTCAAAGCTTTCTTT
CASSESGTGILKAFF
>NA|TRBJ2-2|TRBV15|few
TGTGCCACCAGCAATTGGGATCACACCGGGGAGCTGTTTTTT
CATSNWDHTGELFF
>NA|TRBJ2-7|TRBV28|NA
TGTGCCAGCAGCCCCTCGTGGCAGGAGAACTACGAGCAGTACTTC
CASSPSWQENYEQYF
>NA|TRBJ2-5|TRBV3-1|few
TGTGCCAGCAGCCAAGACGAGTCTTGGGAGACCCAGTACTTC
CASSQDESWETQYF
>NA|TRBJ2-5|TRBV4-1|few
TGCGCCAGCAGCCAGTGGGAGGTGGAGACCCAGTACTTC
CASSQWEVETQYF
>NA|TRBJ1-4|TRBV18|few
TGTGCCAGCCAATCACGTTCCGGAAATAATGAAAAACTGTTTTTT
CASQSRSGNNEKLFF
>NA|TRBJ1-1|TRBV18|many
TGTGCCAGCTCACCTAGGGACTACTACACTGAAGCTTTCTTT
CASSPRDYYTEAFF
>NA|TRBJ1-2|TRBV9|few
TGTGCCAGCAGCGTAAAAGCAGGGTCCTATGGCTACACCTTC
CASSVKAGSYGYTF
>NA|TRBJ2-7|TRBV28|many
TGTGCCAGCAGTTTACCGGGGGGCGGTGTTAACGAGCAGTACTTC
CASSLPGGGVNEQYF
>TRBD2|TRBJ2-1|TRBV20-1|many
TGCAGTGCCACCCAAACTAGCGGGAGCTACAATGAGCAGTTCTTC
CSATQTSGSYNEQFF
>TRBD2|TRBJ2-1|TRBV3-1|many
TGTGCCAGCAGCCGCGGGACTAGCGAGTTAAATGAGCAGTTCTTC
CASSRGTSELNEQFF
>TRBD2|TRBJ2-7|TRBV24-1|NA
TGTGCCACGAGAACACGGGCAAGCGGGGTCACCGACGAGCAGTACTTC
CATRTRASGVTDEQYF
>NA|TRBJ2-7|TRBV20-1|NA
TGCAGTGCGAAGGGAGGAACCCTTTACGAGCAGTACTTC
CSAKGGTLYEQYF
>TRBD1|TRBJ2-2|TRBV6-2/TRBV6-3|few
TGTGCCAGCACCGAAAGGGACAGGCTTACCGGGGAGCTGTTTTTT
CASTERDRLTGELFF
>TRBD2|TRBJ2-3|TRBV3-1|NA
TGTGCCAGCAGCCAAGTTTCGCTAGCGGGGGAGGATACGCAGTATTTT
CASSQVSLAGEDTQYF
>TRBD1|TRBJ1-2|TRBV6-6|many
TGTGCCAGCAGTTACGGGGACAGGGATGGCTACACCTTC
CASSYGDRDGYTF
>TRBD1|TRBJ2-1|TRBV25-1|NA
TGTGCCAGCAGTAGACCCGGGACAGGGTGGGGGAGCTCCTACAATGAGCAGTTCTTC
CASSRPGTGWGSSYNEQFF
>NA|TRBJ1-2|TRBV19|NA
TGTGCCAGTAGTATGATGGATAAGCGCTATGGCTACACCTTC
CASSMMDKRYGYTF
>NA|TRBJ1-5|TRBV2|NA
TGTGCCAGCACTCTTCTCCCGGGGAGCAATCAGCCCCAGCATTTT
CASTLLPGSNQPQHF
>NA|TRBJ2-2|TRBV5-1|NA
TGCGCCAGCAGCTTGAGGGCCGGGACCGGGGAGCTGTTTTTT
CASSLRAGTGELFF
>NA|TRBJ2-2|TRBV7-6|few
TGTGCCAGCAGCACGGAGTGGGCCGGGGAGCTGTTTTTT
CASSTEWAGELFF
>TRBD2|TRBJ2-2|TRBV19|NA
TGTGCCACCTCGGGACTAGCGGGAGACACCGGGGAGCTGTTTTTT
CATSGLAGDTGELFF
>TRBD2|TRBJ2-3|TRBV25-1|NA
TGTACCAGCAGTCCCCTAGCGGCCAGCACAGATACGCAGTATTTT
CTSSPLAASTDTQYF
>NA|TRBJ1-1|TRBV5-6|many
TGTGCCAGCAGCTGGAGACAGAGTTGGAACACTGAAGCTTTCTTT
CASSWRQSWNTEAFF
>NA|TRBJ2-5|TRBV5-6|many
TGTGCCAGCAGCTTCGTTCTTCAAGAGACCCAGTACTTC
CASSFVLQETQYF
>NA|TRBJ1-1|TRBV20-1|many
TGCAGTGCTACCCTCCGGGAAACTGAAGCTTTCTTT
CSATLRETEAFF
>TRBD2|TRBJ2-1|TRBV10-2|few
TGCGCCAGCAGTGACCCCGGACTAGCGGGGGGTCCGAGCTCCTACAATGAGCAGTTCTTC
CASSDPGLAGGPSSYNEQFF
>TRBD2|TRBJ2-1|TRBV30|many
TGTGCCTGGAGTTTGGGACTAGCGGCACACAATGAGCAGTTCTTC
CAWSLGLAAHNEQFF
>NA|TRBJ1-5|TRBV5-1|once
TGCGCCAGCAGCTTGGCCGGAGGGTTGGGTCAGCCCCAGCATTTT
CASSLAGGLGQPQHF
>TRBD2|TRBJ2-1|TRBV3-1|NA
TGTGCCAGCAGCCAGGACAGGGACCTAGCGGGAGGGCGCGATGAGCAGTTCTTC
CASSQDRDLAGGRDEQFF
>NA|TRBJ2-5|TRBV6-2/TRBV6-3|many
TGTGCCAGCAGTTCCTCCCCCTTCGGACGCCGCCAAGAGACCCAGTACTTC
CASSSSPFGRRQETQYF
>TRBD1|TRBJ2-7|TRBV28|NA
TGTGCCACCGGACAGGGGAATGTAGGGCAGTACTTC
CATGQGNVGQYF
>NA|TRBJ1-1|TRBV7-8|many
TGTGCCAGCAGCTTAGTTGGGGACACCGCTTTCTTT
CASSLVGDTAFF
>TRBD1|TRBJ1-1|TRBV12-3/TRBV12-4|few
TGTGCCAGCAGTTTTGGGACAGCAGGCACTGAAGCTTTCTTT
CASSFGTAGTEAFF
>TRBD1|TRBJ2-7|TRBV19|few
TGTGCCAGTAGTATGGGGACAGGGGGCCTCTACGAGCAGTACTTC
CASSMGTGGLYEQYF
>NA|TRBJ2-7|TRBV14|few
TGTGCCAGCAGCCAAGTAAGCCGAGACGAGCAGTACTTC
CASSQVSRDEQYF